Listed here are 26 T cell receptor beta chains from one sample, sequenced in a study of vaccination effects on CD4 cells after COVID-19. Some clones are missing from TCRdb's copy, which holds only in-frame ones; the method was immunoSEQ multiplex PCR. The sample holds around 30,000 clones; about three quarters are singletons and the top ten take around 21%. Antigens for these TCRs are unknown. ViraFEST assay sequencing came after antigen-specific CD4+ T cells were expanded with viral peptide pools. Subsequent to a culture period of more than 9 days, CD4+ T cells were isolated. The person acquired a PCR-confirmed SARS-CoV-2 infection between March and December 2020. The sample consisted of CD4+ T cells from PBMCs cultured with HCoV-NL63 spike peptides, taken before COVID-19 vaccination. The receptor set was obtained from a human donor who had a prior SARS-CoV-2 infection.

This clone was seen only once. The rearrangement joins TRBV3-1 (or the pseudogene TRBV3-2) to TRBJ1-1; D remains unclear. V was trimmed by 4 bases and J by 8 bases, leaving 20 bases between them. The CDR3 runs 15 residues. Germline values: CDR1 LGHDT, CDR2 YNNKEL (reference sequence). In DNA, the CDR3 is TGTGCCAGCAGCCCCACTTTGCGACTCGGTCTAGAAGCTTTCTTT. Amino acids: CASSPTLRLGLEAFF.

The CDR3 bases are TGTGCCAGCAGTTACGGGGACAGGATTGGCACTGAAGCTTTCTTT. Protein sequence: CASSYGDRIGTEAFF. This chain connects TRBV6-5 to TRBJ1-1; TRBD1 aligns across 8 bases. CDR3 length: 15 amino acids. Germline CDR1 reads MNHEY; CDR2 reads SVGAGI. Germline trimming cut 2 bases from V and 4 bases from J; bases unmatched to any gene: 6.

This chain joins TRBV12-3 or TRBV12-4 and TRBJ1-1, with D possibly TRBD1 on 6 matching bases. This CDR3 has 13 amino acids. The V end lost 7 bases, the J end lost 6 bases, and 15 bases lay between the germline ends. Here the CDR3 DNA reads TGTGCCAGCACCAGGACAGTTGGCGCTGAAGCTTTCTTT. As protein: CASTRTVGAEAFF.

This clone was seen more than once but under ten times. This chain connects TRBV7-9 to TRBJ2-3; D remains unclear. The CDR3 has 12 amino acids. V lost 5 bases to trimming and J lost 10 bases, with 13 bases between them. The germline gives CDR1 SEHNR, CDR2 FQNEAQ (reference sequence). CDR3 nucleotides: TGTGCCAGCAGCCCCCCCGAGAGCTCGCAGTATTTT. Its translation is CASSPPESSQYF.

The chain has TRBV15 and TRBJ1-5; D remains unclear. The CDR3 is 14 amino acids. The germline V and J ends were trimmed by 4 bases and 0 bases, with 7 bases remaining between them. Germline CDR1 is LNHNV and CDR2 is YYDKDF (reference sequence). The CDR3 region has the DNA TGTGCCACCAGCATTGGCTATAGCAATCAGCCCCAGCATTTT. Its translation: CATSIGYSNQPQHF.

This sequence joins TRBV19 and TRBJ2-5; no clear D. The germline gives CDR1 LNHDA, CDR2 SQIVND (reference sequence). The CDR3 runs to 11 residues. Trimming removed 6 bases from V and 4 bases from J, with 6 bases in between. CDR3 residues: CASSRGETQYF. The CDR3 DNA reads TGTGCCAGTAGCCGAGGAGAGACCCAGTACTTC.

The rearrangement links TRBV9 to TRBJ1-2, with a weak D call TRBD1 (6 bases). Germline V gene data show CDR1 as SGDLS and CDR2 as YYNGEE. This CDR3 contains 13 residues. Deletions cut 5 bases from V and 2 bases from J, with 10 bases between. The CDR3 sequence: CASRSDRNYGYTF. The CDR3 bases are TGTGCCAGCAGATCGGACAGAAACTATGGCTACACCTTC.

The chain recombines TRBV5-6 with TRBJ1-2; D is unclear. V was pared by 0 bases and J by 0 bases, with 3 bases between. Germline lookup yields CDR1 SGHDT and CDR2 YYEEEE. The CDR3 is made up of 13 amino acids. The CDR3 spells CASSLDANYGYTF. CDR3 in DNA: TGTGCCAGCAGCTTGGATGCTAACTATGGCTACACCTTC.

The CDR3 is CASSSSTGTEQYF. In nucleotides, the CDR3 is TGCGCCAGCAGCTCATCGACAGGGACCGAGCAGTACTTC. The chain couples TRBV5-1 to TRBJ2-7, with TRBD1 identical over 7 bases. V shed 3 bases and J 6 bases; nucleotides not matched to a gene: 6. Germline lookup yields CDR1 SGHRS and CDR2 YFSETQ. The CDR3 contains 13 residues.

V gene TRBV9 combines with J gene TRBJ2-7; D call uncertain. Germline CDR1 and CDR2: SGDLS and YYNGEE. V was clipped by 0 bases and J by 3 bases, with 7 bases between them. This CDR3 contains 13 residues. The CDR3 DNA reads as TGTGCCAGCAGCGTAGACCCAAACTACGAGCAGTACTTC. Translating gives CASSVDPNYEQYF. Using reference TRBV9 and TRBJ2-7 for the parts outside the CDR3, the full variable domain is DSGVTQTPKHLITATGQRVTLRCSPRSGDLSVYWYQQSLDQGLQFLIQYYNGEERAKGNILERFSAQQFPDLHSELNLSSLELGDSALYFCASSVDPNYEQYFGPGTRLTVT.

This clone was observed a few times. The chain links TRBV6-5 to TRBJ1-3; tentatively, D is TRBD1 (5 bases). V was cut by 0 bases and J by 0 bases, with 6 bases left in between. The length of the CDR3 is 15 residues. CDR1 and CDR2 from the germline V gene are MNHEY and SVGAGI. CDR3 in DNA: TGTGCCAGCAGTTACTCTGACAGCTCTGGAAACACCATATATTTT. Translated, it gives CASSYSDSSGNTIYF.

The chain has TRBV5-1 and TRBJ2-5; TRBD2 matches 12 bases. The germline gives CDR1 SGHRS, CDR2 YFSETQ. Trimming at V came to 0 bases and at J to 0 bases, leaving 6 bases not matched to a gene. The CDR3 sequence is 18 residues long. The CDR3 spells CASSLAPTSGGDQETQYF. As DNA, the CDR3 is TGCGCCAGCAGCTTGGCACCGACTAGCGGGGGCGACCAAGAGACCCAGTACTTC.

This chain connects TRBV5-6 to TRBJ2-3; D possibly corresponds to TRBD2 (5 bases). V was pared by 1 base and J by 1 base, with 10 bases between. Per the germline V gene, CDR1 is SGHDT and CDR2 is YYEEEE. This CDR3 has 15 residues. This chain's CDR3 is CASSLWLAGTDTQYF. CDR3 sequence (DNA): TGTGCCAGCAGCTTGTGGCTAGCAGGCACAGATACGCAGTATTTT.

By its share, this clone is medium-sized (0.01 to 0.1%). V gene TRBV5-1 combines with J gene TRBJ2-3; D possibly corresponds to TRBD1 (7 bases). The germline V and J ends were trimmed by 0 bases and 2 bases, with 16 bases remaining between them. The CDR3 runs to 17 residues. Germline V gene data show CDR1 as SGHRS and CDR2 as YFSETQ. This chain's CDR3 is CASSLEAAGQLTDTQYF. The CDR3 region has the DNA TGCGCCAGCAGCTTGGAGGCCGCGGGACAGCTCACAGATACGCAGTATTTT.

The chain combines TRBV7-2 with TRBJ2-7; 10 nucleotides agree with TRBD2. V shed 8 bases, J shed 11 bases, and the junction held 12 bases outside the gene matches. The CDR3 contains 13 residues. Per germline, CDR1 SGHTA and CDR2 FQGNSA. The CDR3, as DNA: TGTGCCAGCGGAGAGCGGGAGGGCCGGGAGAAGTACTTC. This gives the protein CASGEREGREKYF.

The chain is built from TRBV6-2 or TRBV6-3 and TRBJ1-1; D gene uncertain. CDR1 MNHEY and CDR2 SVGEGT come from the germline V gene. V was trimmed by 2 bases and J by 1 base, leaving 8 bases between them. This CDR3 has 14 residues. The CDR3 sequence: CASSYTTGNTEAFF. DNA of the CDR3: TGTGCCAGCAGTTACACGACGGGGAACACTGAAGCTTTCTTT.

This clone showed up just a few times. The rearrangement links TRBV7-2 to TRBJ1-1, with D uncertain. Deletions cut 4 bases from V and 1 base from J, with 10 bases between. The CDR3 covers 14 residues. From germline, CDR1 is SGHTA and CDR2 FQGNSA. The CDR3 sequence is CASSSRRENTEAFF. The DNA of the CDR3 is TGTGCCAGCAGCTCCCGGCGGGAGAACACTGAAGCTTTCTTT.

The genes are TRBV20-1 and TRBJ1-1; D gene ambiguous. V lost 3 bases to trimming and J lost 6 bases, with 8 bases between them. The CDR3 consists of 11 residues. Germline CDR1 is DFQATT and CDR2 is SNEGSKA (reference sequence). The CDR3 DNA is TGCAGTGCTAGGGGGAGACCTGAAGCTTTCTTT. Protein: CSARGRPEAFF.

CDR3 in amino acids: CASSPSYGRAQPQHF. CDR3 nucleotide sequence: TGTGCCAGCTCACCAAGCTACGGGAGGGCCCAGCCCCAGCATTTT. The rearrangement uses TRBV18 and TRBJ1-5; D unclear. The V and J ends lost 2 bases and 7 bases respectively, with 15 bases between them. CDR1 and CDR2 (germline): KGHSH, LQKENI. CDR3 length equals 15 residues.

The J gene is TRBJ2-1, the V gene TRBV4-1; 10 bases match TRBD2. V shed 3 bases, J shed 3 bases, and the junction held 5 bases outside the gene matches. In germline, CDR1 is MGHRA, CDR2 YSYEKL. The CDR3 has 16 residues. CDR3 DNA sequence: TGCGCCAGCAGCCATTTAGCGGGGGGCAACTACAATGAGCAGTTCTTC. Translated, it gives CASSHLAGGNYNEQFF.

CDR3 in amino acids: CASSMAWGDTEAFF. CDR3 bases: TGTGCCAGTAGTATGGCGTGGGGAGACACTGAAGCTTTCTTT. This chain uses TRBV19 with TRBJ1-1; D gene uncertain. Between the trimmed V and J ends, which lost 3 bases and 3 bases, there was a span of 11 bases. Germline V gives CDR1 LNHDA, CDR2 SQIVND (reference sequence). This CDR3 is 14 amino acids long.

Here the CDR3 DNA reads TGTGCCAGCAGCCAAGACCTGCAGTCTCGGTACACTGAAGCTTTCTTT. It specifies CASSQDLQSRYTEAFF. The chain links TRBV4-2 to TRBJ1-1, with D unclear. The germline V gene has CDR1 LGHNA and CDR2 YNFKEQ. CDR3 length equals 16 residues. V shed 0 bases and J shed 3 bases, with 14 bases lying between them.

This sequence joins TRBV7-2 and TRBJ1-2, with TRBD1 identical over 7 bases. The CDR3 is 18 residues long. Germline lookup yields CDR1 SGHTA and CDR2 FQGNSA. The V and J ends lost 2 bases and 8 bases, in that order; junction bases with no gene match: 20. CDR3 nucleotide sequence: TGTGCCAGCAGCTTATGGGGCCCCGGACAGGAACTAGTTGAAGGCTACACCTTC. Its translation: CASSLWGPGQELVEGYTF.

The J gene is TRBJ2-6, the V gene TRBV2; a possible D gene is TRBD1 (6 bases). The germline V and J ends were trimmed by 5 bases and 7 bases, with 18 bases remaining between them. Germline CDR1 SNHLY, CDR2 FYNNEI. The CDR3 length is 16 residues. DNA for the CDR3: TGTGCCAGCAGTCTACAGGGTGGTTTGAGTGCCAACGTCCTGACTTTC. Its translation: CASSLQGGLSANVLTF.

This clone was picked up a small number of times. The chain combines TRBV19 with TRBJ1-1; 8 bases match TRBD1. Germline CDR1 is LNHDA and CDR2 is SQIVND (reference sequence). V trimming: 4 bases; J trimming: 0 bases; junction bases outside the gene matches: 7. The CDR3 is 16 residues long. The CDR3 nucleotides are TGTGCCAGTAGTAAGACAGGGGAAGTTATGAACACTGAAGCTTTCTTT. Translated, it gives CASSKTGEVMNTEAFF.

V is TRBV5-1 and J is TRBJ2-2; D gene unclear. Germline values: CDR1 SGHRS, CDR2 YFSETQ. Trimming took off 4 bases at V and 6 bases at J, with 13 bases between the two ends. This CDR3 contains 14 residues. CDR3 bases: TGCGCCAGCAGCCCGTTAGACCGCGCCGGGGAGCTGTTTTTT. It codes for CASSPLDRAGELFF.